One and the same sample provided the 31 T cell receptor beta chains below, sequenced in a study of beta chain features in type 1 diabetes listed by TCRdb under 2018. To prepare the library, the immunoSEQ multiplex PCR assay was applied. The High Capacity cDNA Reverse Transcription Kit was used to reverse transcribe all of the isolated RNA, meaning that expressed TCRB transcripts were what got sequenced. TCRdb took this table from immuneACCESS and kept in-frame rearrangements with V and J called. Such tables lack part of the clones; where checked against another copy, unresolved V genes explain under half of the gap, and the rest is unexplained. The sample yields 390,000 or so clones; roughly 14% were counted once. The ten top clones hold 0.035% to 0.04% of the sample. The sequenced sample was naive CD4+ T cells from blood. Read against the paper, the sample's cell subset or site label means: true naive CD4+ T cells. Every receptor here comes from a young man in good health.

This clone was observed a handful of times. The chain couples TRBV4-3 to TRBJ2-1, with TRBD2 identical over 11 bases. This CDR3 is 18 amino acids long. Germline CDR1 reads LGHNA; CDR2 reads YSLEER. J gave up 5 bases and V 0 bases, and 9 bases lay outside the gene matches. The chain's CDR3 is CASSQEAASGGFNNEQFF. The CDR3 bases are TGCGCCAGCAGCCAAGAGGCGGCTAGCGGGGGGTTCAACAATGAGCAGTTCTTC.

V is TRBV13 and J is TRBJ2-4; D is possibly TRBD2 (6 bases). V lost 4 bases to trimming and J lost 8 bases, with 18 bases between them. Germline lookup yields CDR1 PRHDT and CDR2 FYEKMQ (reference sequence). The CDR3 length is 15 residues. CDR3 in amino acids: CASSSGAGSGDIQYF. Written as DNA, the CDR3 is TGTGCCAGCAGCTCCGGGGCAGGGTCGGGGGACATTCAGTACTTC. Using reference TRBV13 and TRBJ2-4 for the parts outside the CDR3, the full variable domain is AAGVIQSPRHLIKEKRETATLKCYPIPRHDTVYWYQQGPGQDPQFLISFYEKMQSDKGSIPDRFSAQQFSDYHSELNMSSLELGDSALYFCASSSGAGSGDIQYFGAGTRLSVL.

The chain joins TRBV18 to TRBJ2-5, with a tentative D call TRBD1 (7 bases). Germline CDR1 reads KGHSH; CDR2 reads LQKENI. The CDR3 has 14 residues. Trimming took 6 bases from V and 1 from J, leaving 12 bases between them. The CDR3 nucleotides read TGTGCCAGCTCGCGGGACAGAATCCAAGAGACCCAGTACTTC. Amino acids: CASSRDRIQETQYF.

The chain carries TRBV10-3 and TRBJ1-5; D perhaps matches TRBD1 (5 bases). Germline V gene lookup returns CDR1 ENHRY and CDR2 SYGVKD. Trimming took 5 bases from V and 1 from J, leaving 12 bases between them. The CDR3 contains 15 residues. The CDR3 region has the DNA TGTGCCATCAGTCAGACAGAGACAAGCAATCAGCCCCAGCATTTT. This gives the protein CAISQTETSNQPQHF.

The chain uses TRBV30 and TRBJ2-2; D may match TRBD1 or TRBD2 (5 bases each). V dropped 5 bases and J dropped 0 bases, with 16 bases sitting between them. The CDR3 spans 16 residues. Per the germline V gene, CDR1 is GTSNPN and CDR2 is SVGIG (reference sequence). The CDR3 loop reads CAWGRGANANTGELFF. The CDR3 DNA reads TGTGCCTGGGGTAGGGGAGCCAACGCGAACACCGGGGAGCTGTTTTTT.

The chain joins TRBV18 to TRBJ2-7; 9 positions agree with TRBD1. Germline V gives CDR1 KGHSH, CDR2 LQKENI. The junction had 11 bases not matched to a gene; V was cut back by 6 bases and J by 2 bases. The CDR3 sequence is 16 residues long. CDR3 bases: TGTGCCAGCTCGCAACAGGGGGCGATAGGAGCCTACGAGCAGTACTTC. Translated: CASSQQGAIGAYEQYF.

This sequence joins TRBV18 and TRBJ2-7; 7 bases are a match to TRBD1. The CDR3 spans 13 residues. Trimming at V came to 5 bases and at J to 5 bases, leaving 6 bases not matched to a gene. The germline gives CDR1 KGHSH, CDR2 LQKENI. The CDR3 region has the DNA TGTGCCAGCTCAACGAGGGGGCTCGACGAGCAGTACTTC. Its protein product is CASSTRGLDEQYF.

This clone has just a few counts. The V call is TRBV7-8, the J call TRBJ1-3; D is possibly TRBD1 (5 bases). This CDR3 is built from 14 residues. The germline gives CDR1 SGHVS, CDR2 FQNEAQ. Between the trimmed V and J ends, which lost 5 bases and 0 bases, there was a span of 8 bases. The CDR3 here is CASSGAYSGNTIYF. Here the CDR3 DNA reads TGTGCCAGCAGCGGGGCCTACTCTGGAAACACCATATATTTT.

The chain uses TRBV25-1 and TRBJ1-2; the D is unclear. The length of the CDR3 is 14 residues. Germline V lookup: CDR1 MGHDK, CDR2 SYGVNS. V was trimmed by 3 bases and J by 6 bases, leaving 14 bases between them. The CDR3 reads CASSEAGRSDGYTF. CDR3 bases: TGTGCCAGCAGTGAGGCGGGCAGGTCGGATGGCTACACCTTC.

The chain uses TRBV4-2 and TRBJ2-1; D is possibly TRBD2 (6 bases). V lost 1 base, J lost 10 bases, and 11 bases lay in between. CDR1 and CDR2 (germline): LGHNA, YNFKEQ. There are 13 residues in the CDR3. Here the CDR3 reads CASSQGTSWEQFF. The CDR3 coding sequence is TGTGCCAGCAGCCAAGGCACTAGCTGGGAGCAGTTCTTC.

The gene calls are TRBV9 and TRBJ1-1, with D tentatively TRBD1 (5 bases). Germline V gene data show CDR1 as SGDLS and CDR2 as YYNGEE. Trimming shortened V by 0 bases and J by 7 bases, and 10 bases separated the two germline ends. This CDR3 is 13 amino acids long. The CDR3 region is CASSVVSGDEAFF. CDR3 in DNA: TGTGCCAGCAGCGTAGTATCGGGGGATGAAGCTTTCTTT.

The chain is built from TRBV27 and TRBJ2-3; no clear D gene. The CDR3 consists of 13 residues. Per germline, CDR1 MNHEY and CDR2 SMNVEV (reference sequence). Trimming stripped 3 bases from V and 6 bases from J, with 10 bases between. CDR3 sequence: CASSFSRGDTQYF. CDR3 sequence (DNA): TGTGCCAGCAGTTTCTCCCGTGGGGATACGCAGTATTTT.

The V and J genes are TRBV19 and TRBJ2-1; TRBD1 matches at 9 bases. This CDR3 has 16 amino acids. The germline V gene has CDR1 LNHDA and CDR2 SQIVND (reference sequence). V was pared by 4 bases and J by 3 bases, with 7 bases of the junction left unmatched. CDR3 DNA sequence: TGTGCCAGTAGTAGCTACGGGACAGGGCGCTACAATGAGCAGTTCTTC. It yields the protein CASSSYGTGRYNEQFF.

This clone showed up just a few times. This rearrangement joins TRBV20-1 to TRBJ2-3; D uncertain. V was pared by 6 bases and J by 2 bases, with 6 bases between. Looked up from germline, CDR1 is DFQATT and CDR2 is SNEGSKA (reference sequence). This CDR3 comprises 11 residues. Here the CDR3 reads CSAEDTDTQYF. Here the CDR3 DNA reads TGCAGTGCCGAGGACACAGATACGCAGTATTTT.

The chain carries TRBV2 and TRBJ2-3, with D possibly being TRBD2 (5 bases). There are 13 residues in the CDR3. CDR1 is SNHLY, CDR2 FYNNEI, per germline. Trimming took 7 bases from V and 2 from J, leaving 10 bases between them. The CDR3 loop is CASNEGNTDTQYF. The CDR3 DNA follows: TGTGCCAGCAATGAGGGAAACACAGATACGCAGTATTTT. Looking up the rest from reference TRBV2 and TRBJ2-3 gives the full variable domain: EPEVTQTPSHQVTQMGQEVILRCVPISNHLYFYWYRQILGQKVEFLVSFYNNEISEKSEIFDDQFSVERPDGSNFTLKIRSTKLEDSAMYFCASNEGNTDTQYFGPGTRLTVL.

V is TRBV6-4 and J is TRBJ1-1, with D unclear. The CDR3 has 13 amino acids. Trimming removed 6 bases at V and 0 bases at J, with 8 bases between. Looked up from germline, CDR1 is MRHNA and CDR2 is SNTAGT. This chain's CDR3 is CASSQELNTEAFF. CDR3 in DNA: TGTGCCAGCAGCCAGGAATTGAACACTGAAGCTTTCTTT.

This clone occurred a few times. CDR3 in DNA: TGTGCCAGCAGGAGAGGCAGAGATCGGAACACTGAAGCTTTCTTT. It encodes CASRRGRDRNTEAFF. The chain is built from TRBV2 and TRBJ1-1; D is unclear. Trimming cost V 6 bases and J 1 base, with 15 bases left between them. This CDR3 has 15 amino acids. Per germline, CDR1 SNHLY and CDR2 FYNNEI.

The V and J genes are TRBV19 and TRBJ2-7; D gene uncertain. CDR3 length: 13 residues. V was clipped by 9 bases and J by 6 bases, with 18 bases between them. Germline V CDR1 and CDR2: LNHDA, SQIVND (reference sequence). The DNA of the CDR3 is TGTGCCAGCTTACAGCCAAAGCCCTCCGAGCAGTACTTC. This sequence encodes CASLQPKPSEQYF.

In this sample, this clone turned up a few times. The CDR3 sequence is CASSLALRWETQYF. The CDR3 DNA reads TGTGCCAGCAGCTTAGCGCTAAGATGGGAGACCCAGTACTTC. The V and J genes are TRBV7-9 and TRBJ2-5; D unresolved. V was shortened by 0 bases and J by 5 bases, with 10 bases between the two germline ends. The CDR3 has 14 amino acids. Germline CDR1 SEHNR, CDR2 FQNEAQ (reference sequence).

This clone was picked up many times. The chain couples TRBV30 to TRBJ2-1; maybe TRBD2 (5 bases). CDR1 is GTSNPN, CDR2 SVGIG, per germline (reference sequence). CDR3 length: 13 residues. Trimming took 4 bases from V and 5 from J, leaving 12 bases between them. CDR3 nucleotides: TGTGCCTGGAATCTGAGAGGGAACAATGAGCAGTTCTTC. Protein: CAWNLRGNNEQFF. Based on the CDR3 plus reference TRBV30 and TRBJ2-1, the full variable domain is SQTIHQWPATLVQPVGSPLSLECTVEGTSNPNLYWYRQAAGRGLQLLFYSVGIGQISSEVPQNLSASRPQDRQFILSSKKLLLSDSGFYLCAWNLRGNNEQFFGPGTRLTVL.

This chain joins TRBV18 and TRBJ2-6; TRBD1 matches at 9 bases. This CDR3 spans 18 amino acids. In germline, CDR1 is KGHSH, CDR2 LQKENI. Trimming cost V 3 bases and J 3 bases; bases outside gene matches: 9. Here the CDR3 DNA reads TGTGCCAGCTCACCTACCGACAGGGGGTCTTTTGGGGCCAACGTCCTGACTTTC. Its protein is CASSPTDRGSFGANVLTF.

This clone was recorded a few times. The chain employs TRBV11-1 and TRBJ2-5; D ambiguous. V lost 0 bases to trimming and J lost 5 bases, with 4 bases between them. This CDR3 contains 12 residues. Germline V CDR1 and CDR2: SGHAT, FQDESV (reference sequence). The CDR3 loop is CASSLAGETQYF. The CDR3 bases are TGTGCCAGCAGCTTAGCTGGTGAGACCCAGTACTTC.

This clone has only a few counts. The chain recombines TRBV27 with TRBJ2-3; a weak D match, TRBD2 (6 bases). CDR3 length: 12 residues. Per germline, CDR1 MNHEY and CDR2 SMNVEV (reference sequence). Trimming left V 5 bases short and J 5 bases short, with 8 bases between. Here the CDR3 reads CASSISGDTQYF. The CDR3 DNA reads as TGTGCCAGCAGTATTAGCGGAGATACGCAGTATTTT.

This chain links TRBV11-3 with TRBJ1-5, with D possibly TRBD1 on 6 matching bases. This CDR3 region has 15 residues. V was clipped by 2 bases and J by 5 bases, with 13 bases between them. The germline CDR1 and CDR2 sequences are SGHNT and YENEEA. CDR3 sequence reads: CASSLNGGSDQPQHF. The CDR3 nucleotides read TGTGCCAGCAGCTTAAACGGGGGCTCGGATCAGCCCCAGCATTTT. The whole variable domain, filled in from reference TRBV11-3 and TRBJ1-5, reads EAGVVQSPRYKIIEKKQPVAFWCNPISGHNTLYWYLQNLGQGPELLIRYENEEAVDDSQLPKDRFSAERLKGVDSTLKIQPAELGDSAVYLCASSLNGGSDQPQHFGDGTRLSIL.

This clone was counted a few times. The rearrangement joins TRBV5-4 to TRBJ2-7; D is ambiguous. Germline CDR1 reads SGHNT; CDR2 reads YYREEE (reference sequence). The CDR3 is 14 amino acids. The ends were cut back, 4 bases at V and 1 base at J, with 12 bases in the middle. The DNA for the CDR3 is TGTGCCAGCAGCCCAGGACCGGTTTCCTACGAGCAGTACGTC. Amino acids: CASSPGPVSYEQYV.

V gene TRBV4-1 combines with J gene TRBJ1-1, with unresolved D. The CDR3 runs to 13 residues. Germline loops: CDR1 MGHRA, CDR2 YSYEKL. V dropped 6 bases and J dropped 5 bases, with 13 bases sitting between them. The CDR3 is CASRSAGWTEAFF. As DNA, the CDR3 is TGCGCCAGCAGGTCTGCGGGGTGGACTGAAGCTTTCTTT.

The chain has TRBV10-3 and TRBJ2-3; no clear D. This CDR3 has 14 amino acids. Germline V gene lookup returns CDR1 ENHRY and CDR2 SYGVKD. Trimming pared 3 bases from V and 5 bases from J, leaving 12 bases between. The CDR3 sequence: CAISETPGGDTQYF. CDR3 nucleotides: TGTGCCATCAGTGAAACCCCAGGTGGAGATACGCAGTATTTT.

The V call is TRBV4-3, the J call TRBJ1-3; D might be TRBD1 (5 bases). V was clipped by 7 bases and J by 2 bases, with 12 bases between them. The germline V gene encodes CDR1 LGHNA and CDR2 YSLEER. The CDR3 contains 14 residues. For the CDR3, the DNA is TGCGCCAGCAAGGGAGGGGCAACTGGAAACACCATATATTTT. Residues: CASKGGATGNTIYF.

This clone was seen a few times. The chain recombines TRBV7-9 with TRBJ2-1; D unresolved. Germline CDR1 and CDR2: SEHNR and FQNEAQ (reference sequence). The CDR3 has 17 amino acids. The V gene lost 5 bases and the J gene lost 0 bases, with 17 bases spanning the gap. CDR3 sequence: CASSLRYGRPSYNEQFF. The CDR3 DNA sequence: TGTGCCAGCAGCCTGCGCTACGGACGACCCTCCTACAATGAGCAGTTCTTC.

This clone was detected only a few times. The CDR3 DNA follows: TGTGCCACCAGCATGAGGAGCACAGATACGCAGTATTTT. It translates to CATSMRSTDTQYF. This sequence joins TRBV15 and TRBJ2-3; D remains ambiguous. Germline V CDR1 and CDR2: LNHNV, YYDKDF (reference sequence). The CDR3 is 13 residues long. V lost 4 bases and J 0 bases, leaving 5 bases between the germline ends.

There are a few counts of this clone. The same CDR3 also results from other DNA sequences found in this sample. The rearrangement uses TRBV18 and TRBJ2-7, with D unclear. V was trimmed by 2 bases and J by 4 bases, leaving 6 bases between them. The CDR3 length is 12 residues. The germline CDR1 and CDR2 sequences are KGHSH and LQKENI. CDR3 in DNA: TGTGCCAGCTCACCAGGGCAGTACGAGCAGTACGTC. Amino acid sequence: CASSPGQYEQYV.